This T cell receptor beta chain was sequenced during a study of blood T cell repertoires in COVID-19. With V trimmed by 6 bases and J by 2 bases, 8 bases remained unmatched. Per the germline V gene, CDR1 is MNHEY and CDR2 is SVGAGI. The CDR3 contains 15 residues. The protocol was immunoSEQ multiplex PCR, while the TCRdb copy is restricted to in-frame clones and leaves out a portion. This sample has 150,000 to 200,000 clones, with 65% to 85% found just once. The sequenced sample was peripheral blood. This rearrangement joins TRBV6-5 to TRBJ1-2; 8 bases align to TRBD1. This receptor was obtained from a human donor with acute or convalescent COVID-19. The donor label of this sample is uncertain. CDR3 residues: CASRTPGQANYGYTF. CDR3 nucleotides: TGTGCCAGCAGGACCCCGGGACAGGCAAACTATGGCTACACCTTC.